The rows below give T cell receptor beta chains drawn from one sample of a study of cytomegalovirus exposure and HLA in healthy donors. Generated by immunoSEQ multiplex PCR, the TCRdb table keeps only in-frame clones and is missing some. The table has 150,000 to 200,000 clones, around 86% seen once. The sequenced material came from PBMCs. These receptors all stem from a human donor in good health. CDR3s include the opening cysteine and the closing phenylalanine or tryptophan. Fields, in order: D gene, J gene, V gene, clone size, CDR3 length, CDR3 DNA, CDR3 protein. A D gene is named only where the DNA matches it firmly. Expanded clones get a size class; other rows say once, few or many, or leave the size out.

>TRBD1|TRBJ2-2|TRBV5-6|-|17
TGTGCCAGCAGCCACCAAAAAGGGGGCGTCTCCACCGGGGAGCTGTTTTTT
CASSHQKGGVSTGELFF
>-|TRBJ1-1|TRBV7-2|-|15
TGTGCCAGCAGCTTAATACCGAACATGAACACTGAAGCTTTCTTT
CASSLIPNMNTEAFF
>TRBD2|TRBJ2-3|TRBV7-8|few|15
TGTGCCAGCAGCTTAACGGGGGGGCCGGCAGATACGCAGTATTTT
CASSLTGGPADTQYF
>TRBD2|TRBJ2-1|TRBV19|once|15
TGTGCCAGTAGTAGTCTTTCGGGGGGGTACAATGAGCAGTTCTTC
CASSSLSGGYNEQFF
>-|TRBJ1-6|TRBV4-3|-|18
TGCGCCAGCAGCCAAGATTACGGGAGGAGCTCCTATAATTCACCCCTCCACTTT
CASSQDYGRSSYNSPLHF
>-|TRBJ2-5|TRBV4-3|-|16
TGCGCCAGCAGCCAAGCCGCAGCGGATTCTACGGAGACCCAGTACTTC
CASSQAAADSTETQYF
>TRBD2|TRBJ2-7|TRBV2|-|15
TGTGCCAGCAGGCTTACTAGCGGGGGCGTTTACGAGCAGTACTTC
CASRLTSGGVYEQYF
>-|TRBJ2-7|TRBV5-1|-|14
TGCGCCAGCAGCACCGACACCACCGACTACGAGCAGTACTTC
CASSTDTTDYEQYF
>-|TRBJ1-6|TRBV9|-|14
TGTGCCAGCAGCGTAGATGTCAATAATTCACCCCTCCACTTT
CASSVDVNNSPLHF
>TRBD2|TRBJ2-7|TRBV25-1|-|15
TGTGCCAGCACCCAGTGGGGACTAGCGGATGACGAGCAGTACTTC
CASTQWGLADDEQYF
>-|TRBJ2-3|TRBV10-3|-|11
TGTGCCGTATTTAGCACAGATACGCAGTATTTT
CAVFSTDTQYF
>TRBD2|TRBJ2-5|TRBV5-4|few|15
TGTGCCAGCAGCCAAGCGGGGGGGCTCCAAGAGACCCAGTACTTC
CASSQAGGLQETQYF
>TRBD1|TRBJ2-2|TRBV4-1|-|17
TGCGCCAGCAGCCAATTAGACAGGGGCGGATTGAGCGGGGAGCTGTTTTTT
CASSQLDRGGLSGELFF
>-|TRBJ1-2|TRBV25-1|-|12
TGTGCCAGCAGTGCCTCCGGGAATGGCTACACCTTC
CASSASGNGYTF
>-|TRBJ2-3|TRBV5-1|-|16
TGCGCCAGCAGCTTGACGGCACTGACTAGCACAGATACGCAGTATTTT
CASSLTALTSTDTQYF
>-|TRBJ2-7|TRBV9|-|13
TGTGCCAGCAGCGCGGAGACAGACTACGAGCAGTACTTC
CASSAETDYEQYF
>-|TRBJ1-2|TRBV5-8|-|15
TGTGCCAGCAGCCCTGGACAGAGAGCTAACTATGGCTACACCTTC
CASSPGQRANYGYTF
>TRBD1|TRBJ1-1|TRBV7-8|-|15
TGTGCCAGCAGCGAACCGGGACAGGGAGGGAGTGAAGCTTTCTTT
CASSEPGQGGSEAFF
>TRBD1|TRBJ1-1|TRBV5-4|-|13
TGTGCCAGCAGCTCGGTGACAGGGGGCCTGACTTTCTTT
CASSSVTGGLTFF
>TRBD1|TRBJ2-7|TRBV4-3|-|14
TGCGCCAGCAGCCAGACAGGGCCGTTATACGAGCAGTACTTC
CASSQTGPLYEQYF
>-|TRBJ1-3|TRBV6-5|few|15
TGTGCCAGCAGTTACTCGAGCGGCTCTGGAAACACCATATATTTT
CASSYSSGSGNTIYF
>-|TRBJ2-7|TRBV7-9|-|12
TGTTCCAGCAGCGACGACGGGTACGAGCAGTACTTC
CSSSDDGYEQYF
>-|TRBJ1-5|TRBV4-1|-|14
TGCGCCAGCAGCCCTGTGGGCAGTGGTTCGCCCCAGCATTTT
CASSPVGSGSPQHF
>TRBD2|TRBJ2-2|TRBV11-2|-|15
TGTGCCAGCAGAAAGAACCCGGGGGGCACCGGGGAGCTGTTTTTT
CASRKNPGGTGELFF
>TRBD2|TRBJ2-3|TRBV2|-|15
TGTGCCAGCAGTGTAACCGGGGGGGGGACAGATACGCAGTATTTT
CASSVTGGGTDTQYF
>-|TRBJ2-7|TRBV19|-|12
TGTGCCAGTAGTTCCAGGGCTTACGAGCAGTACTTC
CASSSRAYEQYF
>TRBD1|TRBJ1-1|TRBV18|-|15
TGTGCCAGCTCACCAACTAGACAGGGGTGGACTGAAGCTTTCTTT
CASSPTRQGWTEAFF
>TRBD1|TRBJ2-1|TRBV11-2|once|16
TGTGCCAGCAGCTTAGTTGGCGGGACAGGGGGAAATGAGCAGTTCTTC
CASSLVGGTGGNEQFF
>-|TRBJ1-1|TRBV6-5|-|13
TGTGCCAGCAGCCGCGGACAGAACACTGAAGCTTTCTTT
CASSRGQNTEAFF
>-|TRBJ2-1|TRBV13|-|12
TGTGCCAGCAGCACCAGGGGCGGTGAGCAGTTCTTC
CASSTRGGEQFF
>-|TRBJ2-1|TRBV7-8|-|15
TGTGCCAGCAGCTTAGCGGCCCCAGGGGACCATGAGCAGTTCTTC
CASSLAAPGDHEQFF
>TRBD2|TRBJ2-1|TRBV7-8|-|16
TGTGCCAGCAGCCCCTCCGGTGGCGGGGGCTACAATGAGCAGTTCTTC
CASSPSGGGGYNEQFF
>-|TRBJ1-2|TRBV5-4|-|12
TGTGCCAGCAGCTTGGTGACGACTGCCTACACCTTC
CASSLVTTAYTF
>-|TRBJ2-3|TRBV7-6|-|13
TGTGCCAGCAGCTTAGTCCGGGCAGATACGCAGTATTTT
CASSLVRADTQYF
>TRBD2|TRBJ2-1|TRBV6-5|-|15
TGTGCCAGCAGTGACTCTCTAGCGGGGTCCAATGAGCAGTTCTTC
CASSDSLAGSNEQFF
>TRBD2|TRBJ2-5|TRBV2|-|15
TGTGCCAGCAGTGACCGGGGGGGGGCATCAGAGACCCAGTACTTC
CASSDRGGASETQYF
>TRBD1|TRBJ1-1|TRBV18|few|15
TGTGCCAGCTCACCGGAGACAGGGGCGAACACTGAAGCTTTCTTT
CASSPETGANTEAFF
>-|TRBJ2-7|TRBV4-3|-|14
TGCGCCAGCAGCCTAAGCGGCTCCGGTAACGAGCAGTACTTC
CASSLSGSGNEQYF
>TRBD2|TRBJ2-7|TRBV7-2|-|18
TGTGCCAGCAGCTTAGCGATAGGAGCGGGGGGGCCTAACGGCGAGCAGTACTTC
CASSLAIGAGGPNGEQYF
>-|TRBJ2-7|TRBV6-5|-|13
TGTGCCAGCAGCCAGGGACAAACCTACGAGCAGTACTTC
CASSQGQTYEQYF